The clone carrying this T cell receptor beta chain is deemed medium-sized. The antigen remains undetermined. The authors' processing: Researchers built a distant-metastasis classifier for papillary thyroid cancer that drew on CDR3 differences across clinicopathological groups. TCRdb re-called the PCR reads through MiXCR. The V and J calls reflect TCRdb's pipeline rather than the authors' work. This table holds around 20,000 clones, around 16% found once. This entry comes from a study of metastatic and nonmetastatic thyroid tumors. Study-level background: For malignant and benign thyroid patients, tumor or nodule tissue and blood were the sources whose repertoires were compared. Study-level results: Reportedly, malignant thyroid tumors had significantly higher TCR beta diversity than benign nodules, in blood and tumor.

Thyroid surgery was performed in patients who had received no treatment beforehand. J was trimmed by 1 base and V by 5 bases; bases with no gene match: 10. From germline, CDR1 is SGHVS and CDR2 FQNEAQ. The CDR3 covers 16 residues. V gene TRBV7-8 combines with J gene TRBJ1-2, with 7 bases matching TRBD1. Sequencing was done on a sample of tumor tissue. The origin of this receptor is a female donor with papillary thyroid cancer or a benign thyroid nodule (not recorded which). Some clones in this sample may be carry-over from other donors' samples. The CDR3, as DNA: TGTGCCAGCAGCGAAGGGGGGACAGCTCTTAACTATGGCTACACCTTC. It yields the protein CASSEGGTALNYGYTF.